This passage covers 18 T cell receptor beta chains from one sample sequenced in a study of blood T cells in healthy people across ages. A sample-barcoded 5' primer and a J-beta primer mix were used in a second PCR of about 7 to 12 cycles. TCRdb fed the 5' RACE reads into MiXCR, producing one record per CDR3 protein. In the table there are fewer than 1,000,000 distinct CDR3 sequences, about 42% of which are singletons. The sample taken for sequencing was blood. These receptor sequences come from a man aged 60 to 69 in good health.

This clonotype was seen ten or more times. The gene calls are TRBV5-1 and TRBJ2-5; possibly TRBD1 for D (6 bases). Germline V CDR1 and CDR2: SGHRS, YFSETQ. This CDR3 is built from 15 residues. The germline V and J ends were trimmed by 0 bases and 1 base, with 10 bases remaining between them. CDR3: CASSLGLTGQETQYF. CDR3 coding DNA: TGCGCCAGCAGCTTGGGATTGACAGGCCAAGAGACCCAGTACTTC.

The chain employs TRBV10-2 and TRBJ2-5; D is uncertain. The end of the DNA aligns better with TRBJ2-4, so the J call may be wrong. The CDR3 is 15 amino acids. CDR1 is WSHSY, CDR2 SAAADI, per germline. CDR3 protein: CASSEPRLAKNIQYF. In DNA form, the CDR3 reads TGCGCCAGCAGTGAGCCGCGATTAGCCAAAAACATTCAGTACTTC.

This clonotype has just a few counts. V gene TRBV3-1 combines with J gene TRBJ2-7; TRBD2 aligns across 8 bases. This CDR3 has 13 amino acids. Germline V gives CDR1 LGHDT, CDR2 YNNKEL (reference sequence). V gave up 3 bases and J gave up 3 bases; unmatched junction bases: 1. Here the CDR3 DNA reads TGTGCCAGCAGCCATCGGGGGGGCTACGAGCAGTACTTC. It yields the protein CASSHRGGYEQYF.

This clonotype was observed a handful of times. This rearrangement joins TRBV7-2 to TRBJ2-7, with D maybe TRBD1 (6 bases). The CDR3 sequence is 14 residues long. Trimming shortened V by 3 bases and J by 0 bases, and 9 bases separated the two germline ends. From germline, CDR1 is SGHTA and CDR2 FQGNSA. The CDR3 DNA sequence: TGTGCCAGCAGCTTGGACAGTAACTCCTACGAGCAGTACTTC. Its protein is CASSLDSNSYEQYF.

The rearrangement joins TRBV7-2 to TRBJ1-6; TRBD1 aligns across 8 bases. The CDR3 contains 16 residues. The V and J ends lost 1 base and 10 bases, in that order; junction bases with no gene match: 9. CDR1 SGHTA and CDR2 FQGNSA come from the germline V gene. CDR3 protein: CASSLGTGHWGSPLHF. CDR3 sequence (DNA): TGTGCCAGCAGCTTAGGGACAGGGCATTGGGGGTCACCCCTCCACTTT.

This chain uses TRBV7-9 with TRBJ2-3; D gene unclear. Trimming pared 5 bases from V and 6 bases from J, leaving 9 bases between. The CDR3 is 12 residues long. Germline V CDR1 and CDR2: SEHNR, FQNEAQ (reference sequence). CDR3 in amino acids: CASSSRRDTQYF. The CDR3 region has the DNA TGTGCCAGCAGCAGCCGCCGGGATACGCAGTATTTT. Drawing the rest from reference TRBV7-9 and TRBJ2-3, the complete variable domain is DTGVSQNPRHKITKRGQNVTFRCDPISEHNRLYWYRQTLGQGPEFLTYFQNEAQLEKSRLLSDRFSAERPKGSFSTLEIQRTEQGDSAMYLCASSSRRDTQYFGPGTRLTVL.

The J gene is TRBJ2-3, the V gene TRBV6-5; 14 nucleotides line up with TRBD2. CDR3 length: 16 residues. The germline V gene has CDR1 MNHEY and CDR2 SVGAGI. After removal of 6 bases from V and 5 bases from J, the junction contained 7 bases not matched to a gene. The CDR3 nucleotides are TGTGCCAGCAGACCACCGGGACTAGCGGGGGTAGATACGCAGTATTTT. Its protein is CASRPPGLAGVDTQYF.

The CDR3 here is CASSGSGTSGNEQFF. The CDR3 DNA reads TGTGCCAGCAGCGGATCCGGGACTAGCGGGAATGAGCAGTTCTTC. The chain recombines TRBV7-9 with TRBJ2-1, with 12 bases that match TRBD2. The CDR3 extends over 15 amino acids. The ends lost 5 bases at V and 7 bases at J; junction bases unmatched: 6. Germline V gene lookup returns CDR1 SEHNR and CDR2 FQNEAQ (reference sequence).

In its sample, this clonotype was seen once. The junction shows a germline mismatch at one end, possibly a read error. CDR3 nucleotide sequence: TGTGCCGGCAGTTGGGGGGGGGATAACTACGAGCAGTACTTC. It codes for CAGSWGGDNYEQYF. The J gene is TRBJ2-7, the V gene TRBV7-8, with 7 bases lining up with TRBD2. From germline, CDR1 is SGHVS and CDR2 FQNEAQ. The CDR3 sequence is 14 residues long.

The chain carries TRBV27 and TRBJ2-5; D tentatively reads TRBD1 or TRBD2 (6 bases each). V shed 4 bases and J shed 5 bases, with 11 bases lying between them. Per germline, CDR1 MNHEY and CDR2 SMNVEV (reference sequence). The CDR3 extends over 13 amino acids. The CDR3 spells CASSWGAGETQYF. Written as DNA, the CDR3 is TGTGCCAGCAGTTGGGGGGCTGGTGAGACCCAGTACTTC.

This clonotype was detected once. This chain connects TRBV6-5 to TRBJ2-3; 9 bases are a match to TRBD2. The CDR3 has 14 amino acids. The ends lost 6 bases at V and 4 bases at J; junction bases unmatched: 5. Looked up from germline, CDR1 is MNHEY and CDR2 is SVGAGI. CDR3 sequence reads: CASRTSGAADTQYF. The CDR3 nucleotides are TGTGCCAGCAGGACTAGCGGAGCCGCAGATACGCAGTATTTT.

This clonotype was recorded a few times. The V and J genes are TRBV20-1 and TRBJ1-1, with a tentative D call TRBD1 (5 bases). Germline CDR1 DFQATT, CDR2 SNEGSKA (reference sequence). V was shortened by 4 bases and J by 4 bases, with 16 bases between the two germline ends. The CDR3 length is 14 residues. CDR3 protein: CSATQAGRGTEAFF. CDR3 DNA sequence: TGCAGTGCTACCCAGGCGGGGAGGGGCACTGAAGCTTTCTTT.

Only a few counts were recorded for this clonotype. The chain combines TRBV7-2 with TRBJ2-5; D may be TRBD1 or TRBD2 (5 bases each). The CDR3 is 14 residues long. V was clipped by 3 bases and J by 5 bases, with 13 bases between them. Germline V lookup: CDR1 SGHTA, CDR2 FQGNSA. CDR3 sequence: CASSLGLAIETQYF. The CDR3 DNA reads TGTGCCAGCAGCTTGGGGCTAGCAATTGAGACCCAGTACTTC.

The rearrangement joins TRBV7-8 to TRBJ1-5, with 8 positions matching TRBD1. Germline loops: CDR1 SGHVS, CDR2 FQNEAQ. CDR3 length: 16 amino acids. V lost 1 base to trimming and J lost 5 bases; unmatched junction nucleotides: 7. CDR3 nucleotide sequence: TGTGCCAGCAGCTTAGATCGACAGGGGATCTATCAGCCCCAGCATTTT. The encoded protein is CASSLDRQGIYQPQHF.

This clonotype was counted a few times. The chain employs TRBV12-3 or TRBV12-4 and TRBJ2-5; 8 positions match TRBD2. This CDR3 is 15 amino acids long. V lost 4 bases to trimming and J lost 2 bases; unmatched junction nucleotides: 6. The CDR3 nucleotides read TGTGCCAGCAGTTCGGGACTAGAGACGCAAGAGACCCAGTACTTC. Protein: CASSSGLETQETQYF.

The chain combines TRBV6-2 or TRBV6-3 with TRBJ2-5; 15 positions agree with TRBD2. The CDR3 contains 14 residues. The V and J ends lost 10 bases and 11 bases, in that order; junction bases with no gene match: 11. CDR1 is MNHEY and CDR2 is SVGEGT in the germline V gene. The CDR3 DNA is TGTGCCACCCGGACTAGCGGGGGGGTCTATGAGCAGTACTTC. Translating it yields CATRTSGGVYEQYF.

The chain uses TRBV20-1 and TRBJ2-7; 9 bases map to TRBD1. The CDR3 is 13 residues long. CDR1 and CDR2 (germline): DFQATT, SNEGSKA (reference sequence). J lost 5 bases, V lost 5 bases, and 7 bases had no gene match. The CDR3 DNA reads TGCAGTGCTCAACCTGGGACAGGGAACGAGCAGTACTTC. This sequence encodes CSAQPGTGNEQYF.

This clonotype has a handful of counts. The genes are TRBV6-5 and TRBJ2-3, with D hard to call. V lost 0 bases to trimming and J lost 0 bases, with 7 bases between them. CDR1 is MNHEY and CDR2 is SVGAGI in the germline V gene. The CDR3 is made up of 15 amino acids. CDR3 in amino acids: CASSYSITSTDTQYF. Written as DNA, the CDR3 is TGTGCCAGCAGTTACTCGATTACCAGCACAGATACGCAGTATTTT.